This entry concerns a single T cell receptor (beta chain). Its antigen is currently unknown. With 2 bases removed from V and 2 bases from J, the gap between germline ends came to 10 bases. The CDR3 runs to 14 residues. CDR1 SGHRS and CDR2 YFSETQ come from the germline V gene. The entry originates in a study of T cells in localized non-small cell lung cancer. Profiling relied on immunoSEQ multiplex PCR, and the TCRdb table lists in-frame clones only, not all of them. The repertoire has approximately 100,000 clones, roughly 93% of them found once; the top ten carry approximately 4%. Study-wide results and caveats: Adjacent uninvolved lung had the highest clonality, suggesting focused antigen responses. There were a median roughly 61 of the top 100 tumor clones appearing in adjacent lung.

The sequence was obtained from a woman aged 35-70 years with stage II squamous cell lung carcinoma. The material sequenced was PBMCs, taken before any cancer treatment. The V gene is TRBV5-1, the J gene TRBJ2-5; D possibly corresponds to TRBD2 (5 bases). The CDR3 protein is CASSLGRAQETQYF. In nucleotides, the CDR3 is TGCGCCAGCAGCTTAGGGCGGGCGCAAGAGACCCAGTACTTC. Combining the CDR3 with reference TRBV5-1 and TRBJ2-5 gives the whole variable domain KAGVTQTPRYLIKTRGQQVTLSCSPISGHRSVSWYQQTPGQGLQFLFEYFSETQRNKGNFPGRFSGRQFSNSRSEMNVSTLELGDSALYLCASSLGRAQETQYFGPGTRLLVL.